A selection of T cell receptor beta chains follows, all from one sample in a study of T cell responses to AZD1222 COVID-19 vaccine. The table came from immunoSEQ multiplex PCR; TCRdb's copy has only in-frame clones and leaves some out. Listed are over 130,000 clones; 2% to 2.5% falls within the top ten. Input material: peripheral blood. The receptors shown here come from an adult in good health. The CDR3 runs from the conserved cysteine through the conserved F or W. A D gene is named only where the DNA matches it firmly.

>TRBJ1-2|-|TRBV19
TGTGCCAGTATGGGGGATTCATCTGGCTACACCTTC
CASMGDSSGYTF
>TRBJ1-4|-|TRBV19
TGTGCCAGTAGTAGACGGGCGACAACTAATGAAAAACTGTTTTTT
CASSRRATTNEKLFF
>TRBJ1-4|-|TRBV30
TGTGCCTGGAGTGTACATGGGAGTGGTGGTGAAAAACTGTTTTTT
CAWSVHGSGGEKLFF
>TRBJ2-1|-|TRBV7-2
TGTGCCAGCAGCTTTAGCGACGCTGAGCAGTTCTTC
CASSFSDAEQFF
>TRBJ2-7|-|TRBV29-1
TGCAGCGTACACTATCTTGGGGCCTACGAGCAGTACTTC
CSVHYLGAYEQYF
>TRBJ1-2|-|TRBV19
TGTGCCAGTAGTACCCTGGGGGGGAACTATGGCTACACCTTC
CASSTLGGNYGYTF
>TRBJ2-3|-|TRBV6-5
TGTGCCAGCAGTAGAAACACAGATACGCAGTATTTT
CASSRNTDTQYF
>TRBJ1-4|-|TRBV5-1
TGCGCCAGCAGCCCCAGCAGGTCGAGTAATGAAAAACTGTTTTTT
CASSPSRSSNEKLFF
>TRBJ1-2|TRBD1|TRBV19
TGTGCCAGTAGTGGTCAAACAGGGGCTCTCCTTGGCTACACCTTC
CASSGQTGALLGYTF
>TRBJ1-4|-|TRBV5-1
TGCGCCAGCGGCCCGGACCTCGGGGAAAAACTGTTTTTT
CASGPDLGEKLFF
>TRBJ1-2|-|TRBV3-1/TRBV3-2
TGTGCCAGCAGCCAAAATTTTCAGTGGTCAGGAGGCTATGGCTACACCTTC
CASSQNFQWSGGYGYTF
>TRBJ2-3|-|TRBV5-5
TGTGCCAGCAGCGTTGGACAGACGGGCACAGATACGCAGTATTTT
CASSVGQTGTDTQYF
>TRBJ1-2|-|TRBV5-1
TGCGCCAGCAGGGGAGAACTTAACTATGGCTACACCTTC
CASRGELNYGYTF
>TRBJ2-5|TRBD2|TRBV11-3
TGTGCCAGCAGCTACCGGGGGGAGTACCAAGAGACCCAGTACTTC
CASSYRGEYQETQYF
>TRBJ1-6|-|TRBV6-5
TGTGCCAGCAGGGCCATGACAGTCATCCCCCTCCACTTT
CASRAMTVIPLHF
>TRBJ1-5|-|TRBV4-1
TGCGCCAGCAGCCAGGGGGGGCGGGACAATCAGCCCCAGCATTTT
CASSQGGRDNQPQHF
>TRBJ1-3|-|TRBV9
TGTGCCAGCAGCCCAAGCTGGGGACATGTCGCCGGAAACACCATATATTTT
CASSPSWGHVAGNTIYF
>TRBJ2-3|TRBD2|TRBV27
TGTGCCAGCAGTTTAATCCCGTCCAGCGGGGGTACAGATACGCAGTATTTT
CASSLIPSSGGTDTQYF
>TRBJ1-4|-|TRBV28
TGTGCCAGCAGCGCTCCCTACACCGGGACATTTTACGGGACTAATGAAAAACTGTTTTTT
CASSAPYTGTFYGTNEKLFF
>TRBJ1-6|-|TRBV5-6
TGTGCCAGCAGCCAATCACAGGGAAATTCACCCCTCCACTTT
CASSQSQGNSPLHF
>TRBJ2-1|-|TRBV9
TGTGCCAGCAGCGTAGGTTCCTACAATGAGCAGTTCTTC
CASSVGSYNEQFF
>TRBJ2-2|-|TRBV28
TGTGCCAGCAGCCACGGTTCCACCGGGGAGCTGTTTTTT
CASSHGSTGELFF
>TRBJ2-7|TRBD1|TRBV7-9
TGTGCCAGCAGCCCGACAGGGGCTTTCCACGAGCAGTACTTC
CASSPTGAFHEQYF
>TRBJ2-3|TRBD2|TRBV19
TGTGCCAGTCGTACTAGCGGGGGGGCCGGGACAGATACGCAGTATTTT
CASRTSGGAGTDTQYF
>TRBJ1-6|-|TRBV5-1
TGCGCCAGCAGCGGTGACGGCTCCTATAATTCACCCCTCCACTTT
CASSGDGSYNSPLHF
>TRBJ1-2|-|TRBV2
TGTGCCAGCACCCCCCCACGGCTGCCCTATGGCTACACCTTC
CASTPPRLPYGYTF
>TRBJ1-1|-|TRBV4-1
TGCGCCAGCAGCCAAGTTCCTTGGGGGATGAACACTGAAGCTTTCTTT
CASSQVPWGMNTEAFF
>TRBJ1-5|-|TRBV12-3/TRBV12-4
TGTGCCAGCAGTTTTGTGGGGGATCCCCAGCATTTT
CASSFVGDPQHF
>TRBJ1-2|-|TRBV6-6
TGTGCCAGCAGTTATGAGCAGAACTATGGCTACACCTTC
CASSYEQNYGYTF
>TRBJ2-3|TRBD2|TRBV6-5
TGTGCCAGCATCGCCGCGGGGGTCACAGATACGCAGTATTTT
CASIAAGVTDTQYF
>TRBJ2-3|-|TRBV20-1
TGCAGTGCTAGTCCCGAAACTGATACGCAGTATTTT
CSASPETDTQYF
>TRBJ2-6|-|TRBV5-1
TGCGCCAGCAGCCCCACCGGGCCTGCTGGGGCCAACGTCCTGACTTTC
CASSPTGPAGANVLTF
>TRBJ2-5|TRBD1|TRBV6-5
TGTGCCAGCAGTCCTCAGACAGGGTGGGGAGAGACCCAGTACTTC
CASSPQTGWGETQYF
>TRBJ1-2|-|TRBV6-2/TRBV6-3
TGTGCCAGCAGTTACTCGGACCTCCGCACCTTC
CASSYSDLRTF
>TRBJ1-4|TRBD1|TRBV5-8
TGTGCCAGCAGCTTGGACAGGGGGACTAATGAAAAACTGTTTTTT
CASSLDRGTNEKLFF
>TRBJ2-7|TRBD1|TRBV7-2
TGTGCCAGCAGCTTAGGGGGGACAGGGTCCTACGAGCAGTACTTC
CASSLGGTGSYEQYF
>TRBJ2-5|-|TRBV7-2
TGTGCCAGCAGCCCCGCGGGGATGGGAGAGACCCAGTACTTC
CASSPAGMGETQYF
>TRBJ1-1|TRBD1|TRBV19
TGTGCCACCCAGGACAGGGGAACGGTCGGCACTGAAGCTTTCTTT
CATQDRGTVGTEAFF
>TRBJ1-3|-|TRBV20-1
TGCAGTGCTAGTTTGGGGGTCGGAAACACCATATATTTT
CSASLGVGNTIYF
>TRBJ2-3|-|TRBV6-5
TGTGCCAGCAACACGGACACAGATACGCAGTATTTT
CASNTDTDTQYF
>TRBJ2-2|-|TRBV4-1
TGCGCCAGCAGCCAACTTATTCCCTTCCCGGGACAACCGAACACCGGGGAGCTGTTTTTT
CASSQLIPFPGQPNTGELFF
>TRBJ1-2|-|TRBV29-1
TGCAGCGTTGAAAAAATGGCAGGGCTTGGCTACACCTTC
CSVEKMAGLGYTF
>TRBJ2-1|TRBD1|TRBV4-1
TGCGCCAGCAGCCTTACCGGGACAGCGTCCTACAATGAGCAGTTCTTC
CASSLTGTASYNEQFF
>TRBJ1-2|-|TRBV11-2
TGTGCCAGCAGCTTAGGTGGGGGATTGCTCAACTATGGCTACACCTTC
CASSLGGGLLNYGYTF
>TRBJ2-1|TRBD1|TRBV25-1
TGTGCCAGCAGAGGACAGGGAAGCGACAGGAGCTCCTACAATGAGCAGTTCTTC
CASRGQGSDRSSYNEQFF
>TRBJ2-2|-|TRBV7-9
TGTGCCAGCAGCTACAAGGGTGGGAACACCGGGGAGCTGTTTTTT
CASSYKGGNTGELFF